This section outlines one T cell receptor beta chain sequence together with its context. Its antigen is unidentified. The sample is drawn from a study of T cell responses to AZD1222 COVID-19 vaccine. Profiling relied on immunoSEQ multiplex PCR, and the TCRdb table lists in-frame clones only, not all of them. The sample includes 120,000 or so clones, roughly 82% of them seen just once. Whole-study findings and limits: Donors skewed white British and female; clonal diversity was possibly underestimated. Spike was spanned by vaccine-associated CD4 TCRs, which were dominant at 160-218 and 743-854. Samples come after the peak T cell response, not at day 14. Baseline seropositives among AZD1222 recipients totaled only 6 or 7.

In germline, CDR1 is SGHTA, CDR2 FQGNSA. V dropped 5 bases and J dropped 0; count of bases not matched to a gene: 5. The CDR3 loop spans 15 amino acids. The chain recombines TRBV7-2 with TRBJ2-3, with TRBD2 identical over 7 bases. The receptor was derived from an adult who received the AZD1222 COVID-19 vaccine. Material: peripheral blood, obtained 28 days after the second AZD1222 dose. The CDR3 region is CASSRPGLSTDTQYF. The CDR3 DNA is TGTGCCAGCAGCCGTCCGGGACTAAGCACAGATACGCAGTATTTT.